This T cell receptor beta chain was obtained from a study of technical replicates of blood from a handful of donors. CDR1 and CDR2 (germline): SNHLY, FYNNEI. Trimming removed 6 bases from V and 6 bases from J, with 14 bases in between. The CDR3 consists of 13 residues. Only in-frame clones appear in the TCRdb table, and some are missing; sequencing was by immunoSEQ multiplex PCR. The sample lists about 73,000 clones; roughly 90% were seen once. This receptor was taken from a human donor in good health. Some clones in this sample may be carry-over from other donors' samples. The chain has TRBV2 and TRBJ1-2; D call uncertain. Sequencing was carried out using PBMCs. The CDR3 here is CASSAGPLDGYTF. DNA of the CDR3: TGTGCCAGCAGCGCGGGCCCTTTAGATGGCTACACCTTC.